This TCR beta chain derives from a study of cytomegalovirus exposure and HLA in healthy donors listed by TCRdb under 2017. Study-wide context: An earlier analysis of approximately 600 of the donors reported approximately 290 Gb of sequence data and some 120 million unique TCR beta sequences from 150 million to 200 million T cells. The number of typed donors differed by locus: 629-630 for A, B, C, DRB1 and DQB1; some 500 for DQA1; 606 for DPA1; and roughly 450 for DPB1. About 280 gigabases of sequencing data and tens of millions of unique TCR sequences were included in an early release covering 550 to 650 HLA-typed donors. Rather than drawing on any new phenotypic data, the later analysis identified candidate immune exposures from TCR beta sequences and the way those sequences occurred across donors. Every repertoire in the discovery cohort had been generated on one and the same sequencing platform. The study combined high-throughput TCR immunosequencing, statistical association of individual TCRs with disease status, and machine learning to predict cytomegalovirus infection status. Across approximately 400 genotyped donors of the cohort, an average of 235,054 unique TCR beta nucleotide sequences per donor were sequenced, and 15% to 20% of those sequences were non-productive. Both class I and class II loci were covered by HLA typing, at four-digit resolution. The study aimed to test whether signatures of past pathogen exposure could be identified by cataloging public T cell receptors. In an earlier analysis of over 550 of the donors, high-throughput TCR beta sequencing was used to judge whether each TCR beta V gene segment behaved as functional or pseudogenic. A later genetic analysis used genome-wide SNP genotypes for 398 of the 666 donors, treating that subset as a discovery cohort. A later analysis re-examined previously published TCR beta repertoires from about 670 donors and added high-resolution HLA genotyping to investigate patterns of TCR occurrence. Along with the roughly 670-subject first cohort, a separate validation cohort of 120 different subjects was used. Donor age, sex, ethnicity and CMV serostatus were collected together with the repertoire data. Using immunosequencing, the study profiled T cell repertoires from around 680 subjects and related those repertoires to cytomegalovirus serostatus. A few DR-DQ haplotypes were treated as single units for association and clustering because of strong linkage in the cohort. Of the 300 to 450 genotyped donors, roughly 80% were placed in the genetic ancestry cluster associated with self-reported Caucasian donors. Study-level results and caveats: Several of the top co-occurrence clusters appeared to be linked to parvovirus B19, influenza, CMV and Epstein-Barr virus, according to a later analysis. Specific HLA alleles were associated with some 15,000 TCR beta sequences at a false discovery rate of 0.05 in a later analysis. Correlated functional status among segregating V segments might reflect linkage disequilibrium, but an unknown experimental factor could not be ruled out. Around 16 rarely observed V segments, including chromosome 9 orphons, were excluded from the earlier analysis of several hundred of the donors because counts were too low. For the cohort, immune exposure information was limited to CMV serostatus. The classifier was reported to diagnose cytomegalovirus status with high specificity and sensitivity in both the original and validation cohorts. In a later genetic analysis, fewer N-insertions in productive TCRs were reported among donors in an Asian-associated ancestry cluster than the approximately 670-donor mean. In a later genetic analysis, a missense DCLRE1C variant was associated with V-gene and J-gene trimming of TCR beta chains, and the association was replicated in an independent cohort. A total of fewer than 200 TCR beta chains were listed by the study as associated with cytomegalovirus. Because the 87-base-pair reads could not distinguish some IMGT-functional V segments, including TRBV6-2 and TRBV6-3, those segments were excluded. When HLA alleles, especially DR and DQ, strongly co-occurred, attributing TCR associations to individual alleles was difficult. A further reported finding was that TCR beta sequences accurately predicted the HLA-A and HLA-B alleles for most subjects in the first cohort. Presence/absence analyses assumed roughly uniform sequencing depth across donors, an assumption that may not hold. A later analysis found that TCR association rates varied across HLA loci, with DRB1 alleles showing the most associated TCRs and HLA-C alleles the fewest. The cohort was sequenced for TCR beta chains only, and without alpha or paired-chain data the features that could be detected were limited. Because HLA typing was missing for some donors at each locus, association tests included only the typed subset. An earlier analysis of around 540 of the donors showed that most TCR beta V segments appeared in productive rearrangements either about 87% or about 30% of the time, which broadly matched IMGT annotations. A group of highly shared sequence variants was considered likely to be a technical artifact of the sequencing pipeline. A later analysis found that HLA-associated TCR beta chains were more clonally expanded and had lower generation probabilities than equally common non-associated chains. While some public TCRs were present in many individuals, most TCR sequences turned up only very rarely across donors. Most CMV-associated TCR beta chains appeared to be HLA-restricted in a later analysis, and the HLA associations seemed to be driven largely by CMV exposure. According to the authors, the approach could potentially be generalized to other disease states and immunological phenotypes. A few of the identified cytomegalovirus-associated TCR beta chains were confirmed in vitro to be specific for cytomegalovirus antigens.

Counted from cysteine to phenylalanine, this CDR3 has 15 amino acids. The entry retains the CDR3 DNA only, 45 bases that are in frame from base 1. Trimming removed 1 base from V and 8 bases from J; the gene matches leave 7 bases unexplained. The germline V gene provides CDR1 SGDLS and CDR2 YYNGEE. In regard to this clone: The specificity of this receptor is unknown. No base-level quality is on record; no much larger clone is a single base apart.

The cohort was made up of approximately 670 healthy bone marrow donors. Cohort members were all nominally healthy when sampled, although unrecorded immune exposures were likely present. The donor was CMV seronegative and was included in the group of a few hundred seronegative cohort members. A peripheral blood sample was collected from each donor, and TCR beta sequencing was performed on peripheral blood mononuclear cells. The Qiagen DNeasy Blood Extraction Kit was used to extract genomic DNA from the blood cell samples. Receptor amplification or capture employed the immunoSEQ multiplex PCR assay. The multiplex PCR relied on a mix of 60 forward primers for TCR Vbeta segments and 13 reverse primers for TCR Jbeta segments. Amplification of the CDR3 region of rearranged TCR beta genes was performed with a multiplex PCR assay on genomic DNA. The amplified TCR beta libraries were sequenced on the Illumina HiSeq System as 87-base-pair reads. The source study handled its data this way. In a later analysis, some 80 million unique TCR beta chains were counted across the 650 to 750 repertoires, and approximately 11 million of these chains were shared by at least two donors. To remove PCR and sequencing errors, raw reads were error-corrected and collapsed into unique sequences using a nearest-neighbor algorithm that merged closely related sequences. Alignment of CDR3 sequences to IMGT reference sequences was used to assign V, D and J gene segments. Each retained sequence needed at least a six-nucleotide match to both a V gene segment and a J gene segment. A rearrangement counted as productive if the CDR3 had no stop codons and remained in frame with V and J, and every other rearrangement counted as non-productive. CDR3 was defined by IMGT convention, running from the second conserved V-encoded cysteine to the conserved J-encoded phenylalanine. Sequences without an unambiguous match to a single V gene segment were excluded from the earlier analysis of almost 600 of the donors. In an earlier analysis of some 590 of the donors, V segments were called functional above 56.7% productive rearrangements and were called segregating when the between-donor standard deviation exceeded 5%. A statistical classification framework was built for diagnosing cytomegalovirus status from the catalog of TCR beta chain sequences. In a later analysis, TCR nucleotide sequences were compared against IMGT/GENE-DB human TR gene sequences so that V and J genes could be assigned. In a later analysis, CDR3 sequences and most-parsimonious VDJ recombination scenarios were assigned using the TCRdist pipeline. In a later analysis, each TCR beta chain was defined by its CDR3 amino acid sequence together with its V-gene family, and reads lacking a unique V-gene family were excluded. As a way to deal with suspected cross-contamination and a sequencing artifact, a later analysis dropped 450 to 600 nucleotide sequences that were highly shared and had low generation probability. A later analysis calculated a clonal expansion index for each public chain from normalized within-repertoire ranks of inferred template counts. In a later analysis, generation probabilities were computed with a VDJ recombination model fitted to out-of-frame rearrangements, and the resulting probabilities were checked against IGoR. In a later analysis, hypergeometric tests were used to score TCR-TCR, TCR-HLA and TCR-CMV co-occurrence, with a repertoire-size bias correction applied to TCR pairs. False discovery rates were estimated in a later analysis by permuting HLA or CMV assignments 20 times. In a later analysis, co-occurring TCRs were grouped using DBSCAN, with TCRdist sequence similarity added in when clustering inside HLA-allele-positive subsets. For co-occurrence clustering, repertoires with fewer than 30,000 or more than 120,000 public chains were excluded, along with five repertoires with anomalous nucleotide sharing. TCRdb re-hosts the immuneACCESS table, in-frame sequences only. Its copies lack some clones; in the studies checked, an unresolved V gene accounts for under half of them, and the cause for the rest is not known. V and J calls plus clone size are reproduced from that table; the DNA served to infer D and trimming. The sample table contains about 140,000 clones; only one count was recorded for around 75% of them. About 3.1% of the sample belongs to the ten largest clones.

The receptor was derived from a female donor in good health and CMV-seronegative. This sequence uses TRBV9 and TRBJ1-2; 11 junctional bases match TRBD1. Sequencing used PBMCs. The CDR3: CASSVFWTGGNGYTF. The nucleotides read TGTGCCAGCAGCGTATTCTGGACAGGGGGCAACGGCTACACCTTC. Beyond the CDR3, the reference TRBV9 and TRBJ1-2 genes provide the residues; the full variable domain reads: DSGVTQTPKHLITATGQRVTLRCSPRSGDLSVYWYQQSLDQGLQFLIQYYNGEERAKGNILERFSAQQFPDLHSELNLSSLELGDSALYFCASSVFWTGGNGYTFGSGTRLTVV.